A selection of T cell receptor beta chains follows, all from one sample in a study of blood T cell repertoires in COVID-19. Libraries were prepared by immunoSEQ multiplex PCR; TCRdb keeps only in-frame clonotypes and omits some of them. Here the sample spans 200,000 to 300,000 clones, roughly 83% being singletons. The specimen was peripheral blood. The receptors were gathered from a woman older than 75 with acute or convalescent COVID-19. Each CDR3 is given with its conserved first and last residue. A D gene is named only where the DNA matches it firmly. The size entry is marked missing in some rows and otherwise reads once, few, many or a size class.

CDR3: CASSIDQGAAFF
DNA: TGTGCCAGTAGTATAGATCAAGGGGCGGCTTTCTTT
D: NA
size: NA
V: TRBV19
J: TRBJ1-1

CDR3: CASSTIGQGANYGYTF
DNA: TGTGCCAGCAGTACCATTGGACAGGGGGCCAACTATGGCTACACCTTC
D: TRBD1
size: NA
V: TRBV28
J: TRBJ1-2

CDR3: CASSRTGNYGYTF
DNA: TGTGCCAGCAGCCGAACCGGGAACTATGGCTACACCTTC
D: NA
size: NA
V: TRBV2
J: TRBJ1-2

CDR3: CASSQEGRDNSPLHF
DNA: TGTGCCAGCAGCCAAGAGGGGAGAGATAATTCACCCCTCCACTTT
D: NA
size: few
V: TRBV3-1/TRBV3-2
J: TRBJ1-6

CDR3: CASSVGQSPLHF
DNA: TGTGCCAGCAGTGTGGGACAGTCACCCCTCCACTTT
D: TRBD1
size: NA
V: TRBV2
J: TRBJ1-6

CDR3: CASTPYTQGRNTEAFF
DNA: TGTGCCAGCACCCCATATACGCAGGGGCGGAACACTGAAGCTTTCTTT
D: NA
size: NA
V: TRBV27
J: TRBJ1-1

CDR3: CASSYWGQNTGELFF
DNA: TGTGCCAGCAGTTACTGGGGACAGAACACCGGGGAGCTGTTTTTT
D: NA
size: NA
V: TRBV6-5
J: TRBJ2-2

CDR3: CASKRTGSNYGYTF
DNA: TGTGCCAGTAAGAGGACAGGGTCGAACTATGGCTACACCTTC
D: TRBD1
size: NA
V: TRBV19
J: TRBJ1-2

CDR3: CATSRQQGQETQYF
DNA: TGTGCCACCAGCAGACAACAGGGTCAAGAGACCCAGTACTTC
D: NA
size: NA
V: TRBV15
J: TRBJ2-5

CDR3: CASSERGRGSNTGELFF
DNA: TGTGCCAGTAGTGAGCGTGGGCGGGGGTCGAACACCGGGGAGCTGTTTTTT
D: TRBD2
size: NA
V: TRBV19
J: TRBJ2-2

CDR3: CASSRVGASGGLVDTQYF
DNA: TGTGCCAGCAGCAGAGTCGGGGCTAGCGGGGGGCTGGTAGATACGCAGTATTTT
D: TRBD2
size: NA
V: TRBV11-2
J: TRBJ2-3

CDR3: CASSQGPPTGNQPQHF
DNA: TGTGCCAGCAGCCAAGGCCCCCCGACAGGGAATCAGCCCCAGCATTTT
D: TRBD1
size: NA
V: TRBV3-1/TRBV3-2
J: TRBJ1-5

CDR3: CASSFQVMNTEAFF
DNA: TGTGCCAGCAGTTTCCAGGTCATGAACACTGAAGCTTTCTTT
D: NA
size: NA
V: TRBV28
J: TRBJ1-1

CDR3: CSVDFGLAETQYF
DNA: TGCAGCGTTGATTTTGGACTAGCAGAGACCCAGTACTTC
D: TRBD2
size: NA
V: TRBV29-1
J: TRBJ2-5